One and the same sample provided the 30 T cell receptor beta chains below, sequenced in a study of blood T cells in healthy people across ages. Sample-barcoded 5' priming and a J-beta primer mix drove a second PCR of 7 to 11 cycles. In TCRdb, the 5' RACE reads were re-called with MiXCR into one record per CDR3 protein. This sample has 550,000 to 700,000 distinct CDR3 sequences, with 27% found just once. What was sequenced was blood. These receptors were obtained from a woman in her 70s in good health.

V and J are TRBV4-1 and TRBJ2-1, with 9 nucleotides matching TRBD2. The CDR3 sequence is 14 residues long. The V gene end was trimmed by 4 bases and the J gene end by 7 bases; junction bases not matched to a gene: 5. Germline V CDR1 and CDR2: MGHRA, YSYEKL. The CDR3 nucleotides read TGCGCCAGCAGCCGCGGGGGGGCTGGAAATGAGCAGTTCTTC. Its translation: CASSRGGAGNEQFF.

This clonotype has more than one count but fewer than ten. This sequence joins TRBV20-1 and TRBJ1-5; D is ambiguous. Trimming took off 6 bases at V and 0 bases at J, with 6 bases between the two ends. CDR1 DFQATT and CDR2 SNEGSKA come from the germline V gene (reference sequence). The CDR3 runs 12 residues. Here the CDR3 reads CSASDSNQPQHF. The CDR3 DNA reads TGCAGTGCGTCTGATAGCAATCAGCCCCAGCATTTT.

The chain uses TRBV10-3 and TRBJ2-5, with 16 nucleotides matching TRBD2. The closer fit of TRBJ2-1 to the DNA end suggests the J call may be wrong. The CDR3 has 16 residues. Germline CDR1 reads ENHRY; CDR2 reads SYGVKD. The CDR3: CAIRGTSGGEGNEQFF. The CDR3 nucleotides are TGTGCCATCAGGGGGACTAGCGGGGGGGAAGGAAATGAGCAGTTCTTC.

J is TRBJ2-5 and V is TRBV2, with unresolved D. Germline CDR1 reads SNHLY; CDR2 reads FYNNEI. Trimming cost V 7 bases and J 5 bases, with 11 bases left between them. This CDR3 comprises 12 residues. The CDR3 DNA reads as TGTGCCAGCAATCCTATGCTCGAGACCCAGTACTTC. Protein product: CASNPMLETQYF.

The gene calls are TRBV12-3 or TRBV12-4 and TRBJ1-1, with 10 nucleotides matching TRBD1. V shed 5 bases, J shed 8 bases, and the junction held 8 bases outside the gene matches. The CDR3 sequence is 14 residues long. CDR3 sequence (DNA): TGTGCCAGCAGTCTTAGACAGGGGGCGGGGGAAGCTTTCTTT. Protein product: CASSLRQGAGEAFF.

The rearrangement joins TRBV30 to TRBJ1-4; D call uncertain. Germline V gene data show CDR1 as GTSNPN and CDR2 as SVGIG (reference sequence). The CDR3 length is 15 residues. Trimming cost V 1 base and J 2 bases, with 11 bases left between them. CDR3 coding DNA: TGTGCCTGGAGTGCTGACATCTCGACTAATGAAAAACTGTTTTTT. Translating it yields CAWSADISTNEKLFF.

V and J are TRBV12-5 and TRBJ1-2; D not certain. The CDR3 is made up of 12 amino acids. Trimming stripped 4 bases from V and 4 bases from J, with 7 bases between. Looked up from germline, CDR1 is LGHNT and CDR2 is FRNRAP. The CDR3 loop is CASGSEFYGYTF. For the CDR3, the DNA is TGTGCTAGTGGTTCTGAGTTCTATGGCTACACCTTC.

About this clonotype: The CDR3 ends on some other residue instead of the conserved phenylalanine or tryptophan, so this is likely a read error. V is TRBV20-1 and J is TRBJ2-5; D may match TRBD1 or TRBD2 (5 bases each). CDR1 and CDR2 (germline): DFQATT, SNEGSKA (reference sequence). Trimming shortened V by 6 bases and J by 5 bases, and 16 bases separated the two germline ends. CDR3 size: 13 residues. CDR3 nucleotides: TGCAGTGCCGCATTGGGACCAAAGGAGACCCAGTACCTC. Translating gives CSAALGPKETQYL.

The chain is built from TRBV6-2 or TRBV6-3 and TRBJ2-1; D might be TRBD1 (6 bases). Per the germline V gene, CDR1 is MNHEY and CDR2 is SVGEGT. V dropped 5 bases and J dropped 3 bases, with 14 bases sitting between them. The CDR3 runs 15 residues. The CDR3 bases are TGTGCCAGCAGTCACACAGGGATGGGCTACAATGAGCAGTTCTTC. Its translation is CASSHTGMGYNEQFF.

In this sample, this clonotype turned up a few times. The chain joins TRBV29-1 to TRBJ2-5; a possible D gene is TRBD2 (7 bases). Trimming took 4 bases from V and 2 from J, leaving 20 bases between them. This CDR3 has 16 residues. Germline values: CDR1 SQVTM, CDR2 ANQGSEA. For the CDR3, the DNA is TGCAGCGTTGCCCCCCGGGGGGCCCCCCCACAAGAGACCCAGTACTTC. This translates into CSVAPRGAPPQETQYF.

This clonotype has a count of ten or more. This chain links TRBV7-2 with TRBJ2-3; 7 nucleotides align to TRBD2. Unmatched junction bases numbered 4, after V lost 5 bases and J lost 2 bases. The CDR3 runs to 14 residues. Germline values: CDR1 SGHTA, CDR2 FQGNSA. CDR3 in amino acids: CASSPGGYTDTQYF. The CDR3 region has the DNA TGTGCCAGCAGCCCCGGGGGGTACACAGATACGCAGTATTTT.

This chain uses TRBV12-3 or TRBV12-4 with TRBJ2-1; TRBD2 matches at 9 bases. The CDR3 has 15 residues. J gave up 4 bases and V 6 bases, and 7 bases lay outside the gene matches. CDR3 nucleotide sequence: TGTGCCAGCAGGATTAGCGGGGGCGAGTACAATGAGCAGTTCTTC. It encodes CASRISGGEYNEQFF.

This clonotype occurred a few times. This rearrangement joins TRBV7-2 to TRBJ2-7; D possibly corresponds to TRBD2 (5 bases). CDR1 is SGHTA, CDR2 FQGNSA, per germline. The ends were cut back, 5 bases at V and 4 bases at J, with 15 bases in the middle. There are 14 residues in the CDR3. This CDR3 is CASSPGRGQYEQYF. CDR3 in DNA: TGTGCCAGCAGCCCGGGGAGAGGGCAGTACGAGCAGTACTTC.

This chain joins TRBV29-1 and TRBJ1-2, with a tentative D call TRBD1 (5 bases). Trimming shortened V by 4 bases and J by 4 bases, and 10 bases separated the two germline ends. The CDR3 runs 12 residues. Germline CDR1 reads SQVTM; CDR2 reads ANQGSEA. The chain's CDR3 is CSVGGTSYGYTF. The CDR3 nucleotides read TGCAGCGTTGGGGGGACCAGCTATGGCTACACCTTC.

This chain connects TRBV27 to TRBJ2-5; D ambiguous. V gave up 8 bases and J gave up 5 bases, with 21 bases separating them. The CDR3 contains 15 residues. Looked up from germline, CDR1 is MNHEY and CDR2 is SMNVEV (reference sequence). The CDR3 sequence is CASGPLSTRMETQYF. In DNA form, the CDR3 reads TGTGCCAGCGGGCCGCTATCGACCCGTATGGAGACCCAGTACTTC.

Remarks on this clonotype: As the CDR3 is not closed by the conserved phenylalanine or tryptophan, this likely results from a read error. The chain carries TRBV7-2 and TRBJ2-5, with 7 nucleotides matching TRBD1. V lost 2 bases, J lost 3 bases, and 0 bases stayed unmatched. CDR1 is SGHTA, CDR2 FQGNSA, per germline. This CDR3 spans 13 amino acids. The CDR3 spells CASSLQGEETQYI. The CDR3 DNA sequence: TGTGCCAGCAGCTTACAGGGGGAAGAGACCCAGTACATC.

With respect to this clonotype: Given the absence of the conserved phenylalanine or tryptophan at the CDR3 end, a read error is likely. The chain joins TRBV6-5 to TRBJ2-4, with 10 bases identical to TRBD1. The CDR3 has 13 residues. CDR1 and CDR2 from the germline V gene are MNHEY and SVGAGI. Germline trimming cut 9 bases from V and 3 bases from J; bases unmatched to any gene: 2. CDR3 coding DNA: TGTGCCAGTGGGACAGGGGACAAAAACATTCAGTACCTC. Encoded protein: CASGTGDKNIQYL.

This rearrangement joins TRBV28 to TRBJ2-5; TRBD2 matches 7 bases. This CDR3 spans 13 amino acids. Germline V CDR1 and CDR2: MDHEN, SYDVKM. With 2 bases clipped from V and 7 bases from J, the junction kept 4 bases outside the gene matches. In DNA form, the CDR3 reads TGTGCCAGCAGTTTAATTGGGGGGGGGACCCAGTACTTC. Translating gives CASSLIGGGTQYF.

The sample holds a few counts of this clonotype. The genes are TRBV9 and TRBJ2-2, with D possibly being TRBD1 or TRBD2 (6 bases each). CDR1 is SGDLS and CDR2 is YYNGEE in the germline V gene. The CDR3 runs to 15 residues. Trimming removed 0 bases from V and 5 bases from J, with 11 bases in between. In nucleotides, the CDR3 is TGTGCCAGCAGCGTAGGCCGGGGGCGGACCGGGGAGCTGTTTTTT. Its protein is CASSVGRGRTGELFF.

This clonotype occurred many times. This chain joins TRBV5-1 and TRBJ2-3, with 10 bases matching TRBD2. The CDR3 sequence is 16 residues long. Trimming at V came to 3 bases and at J to 5 bases, leaving 9 bases not matched to a gene. The germline CDR1 and CDR2 sequences are SGHRS and YFSETQ. The CDR3 region is CASSWDGAGGQDTQYF. The CDR3 DNA reads TGCGCCAGCAGCTGGGACGGAGCGGGGGGGCAAGATACGCAGTATTTT.

This clonotype was recorded a few times. The rearrangement joins TRBV7-2 to TRBJ2-5, with 13 bases fitting TRBD2. The J call may be faulty, since TRBJ2-1 better matches the DNA end. In germline, CDR1 is SGHTA, CDR2 FQGNSA. There are 18 residues in the CDR3. The CDR3 here is CASSFKLAGGPVGNEQFF. CDR3 coding DNA: TGTGCCAGCAGCTTCAAACTAGCGGGGGGGCCGGTAGGCAATGAGCAGTTCTTC.

This clonotype was recorded a few times. The CDR3 sequence: CASSFAGDTQYF. The CDR3 nucleotides are TGTGCCAGCAGCTTTGCGGGGGATACGCAGTATTTT. The chain links TRBV11-2 to TRBJ2-3; tentatively, D is TRBD2 (6 bases). V dropped 3 bases and J dropped 6 bases, with 7 bases sitting between them. Germline-derived CDR1 and CDR2 are SGHAT and FQNNGV. This CDR3 contains 12 residues.

This clonotype was seen more than once but under ten times. V and J are TRBV13 and TRBJ2-5; 13 bases agree with TRBD2. Germline lookup yields CDR1 PRHDT and CDR2 FYEKMQ (reference sequence). With V trimmed by 4 bases and J by 0 bases, 8 bases remained unmatched. The CDR3 loop spans 18 amino acids. The CDR3 region is CASSSRGLAGYYQETQYF. In DNA form, the CDR3 reads TGTGCCAGCAGCTCCCGGGGACTAGCGGGGTACTACCAAGAGACCCAGTACTTC.

The J gene is TRBJ1-4, the V gene TRBV12-5, with D possibly TRBD1 on 5 matching bases. Looked up from germline, CDR1 is LGHNT and CDR2 is FRNRAP. The ends were cut back, 6 bases at V and 8 bases at J, with 16 bases in the middle. This CDR3 is 14 amino acids long. The CDR3 loop is CASGPGRPGEKLFF. In DNA form, the CDR3 reads TGTGCTAGTGGCCCGGGACGTCCAGGAGAAAAACTGTTTTTT. The whole variable domain, remainder taken from reference TRBV12-5 and TRBJ1-4, is DARVTQTPRHKVTEMGQEVTMRCQPILGHNTVFWYRQTMMQGLELLAYFRNRAPLDDSGMPKDRFSAEMPDATLATLKIQPSEPRDSAVYFCASGPGRPGEKLFFGSGTQLSVL.

The chain links TRBV3-1 to TRBJ2-7, with D unclear. Germline V gene lookup returns CDR1 LGHDT and CDR2 YNNKEL (reference sequence). Trimming took 0 bases from V and 6 from J, leaving 9 bases between them. CDR3 length equals 13 residues. CDR3 DNA: TGTGCCAGCAGCCAAGATTGGCTCCCCGAGCAGTACTTC. This translates into CASSQDWLPEQYF.

The chain is built from TRBV7-9 and TRBJ1-5; D uncertain. Germline V gives CDR1 SEHNR, CDR2 FQNEAQ (reference sequence). Trimming cost V 3 bases and J 6 bases, with 6 bases left between them. The CDR3 is made up of 12 amino acids. This CDR3 is CASSFAGQPQHF. The CDR3 bases are TGTGCCAGCAGCTTTGCCGGTCAGCCCCAGCATTTT.

This clonotype was observed a handful of times. The J gene is TRBJ1-4, the V gene TRBV3-1, with TRBD1 identical over 7 bases. Losses at the gene ends were 2 bases for V and 5 bases for J; bases not matched to a gene: 11. Germline values: CDR1 LGHDT, CDR2 YNNKEL (reference sequence). The CDR3 has 17 residues. DNA for the CDR3: TGTGCCAGCAGCCAAAACCCATTCGGGACAGCCAATGAAAAACTGTTTTTT. Amino acids: CASSQNPFGTANEKLFF.

CDR3 protein: CASSAGGRDEQFF. CDR3 in DNA: TGTGCCAGCAGCGCCGGGGGCAGGGATGAGCAGTTCTTC. The chain links TRBV7-2 to TRBJ2-1; tentatively, D is TRBD1 or TRBD2 (6 bases each). The germline V and J ends were trimmed by 5 bases and 8 bases, with 13 bases remaining between them. CDR1 and CDR2 (germline): SGHTA, FQGNSA. The CDR3 has 13 amino acids.

V and J are TRBV3-1 and TRBJ2-2; no reliable D call. V lost 3 bases and J lost 5, with 4 bases in between. The CDR3 is 12 residues long. CDR1 and CDR2 from the germline V gene are LGHDT and YNNKEL (reference sequence). The CDR3 DNA reads as TGTGCCAGCAGCCAGTCGACCGGGGAGCTGTTTTTT. Protein sequence: CASSQSTGELFF.

V is TRBV4-3 and J is TRBJ1-4, with D perhaps matching TRBD1 (5 bases). V gave up 2 bases and J gave up 1 base, with 11 bases separating them. This CDR3 has 16 amino acids. Germline V gives CDR1 LGHNA, CDR2 YSLEER. The CDR3, as DNA: TGCGCCAGCAGCCAAAGGGTAGGGGTAACTAATGAAAAACTGTTTTTT. This gives the protein CASSQRVGVTNEKLFF.